This entry concerns a single T cell receptor beta chain. This specimen belongs to a study of T cell changes during pregnancy in multiple sclerosis. Profiled with immunoSEQ multiplex PCR; TCRdb holds only in-frame clones, not every one. The profile shows about 59,000 clones, roughly 95% of them singletons. Trimming at V came to 1 base and at J to 14 bases, leaving 14 bases not matched to a gene. CDR1 and CDR2 from the germline V gene are GTSNPN and SVGIG (reference sequence). CDR3 length equals 14 residues. The sequencing here drew on CD4+ T cells from peripheral blood mononuclear cells, taken before pregnancy. The TCR comes from a female donor with multiple sclerosis, enrolled in a pregnancy study. The chain combines TRBV30 with TRBJ2-1, with 7 bases fitting TRBD2. The CDR3: CAWSDGGGRGRKFF. For the CDR3, the DNA is TGTGCCTGGAGTGATGGGGGGGGTCGAGGTAGAAAGTTCTTC.